This TCR beta chain was documented in a study of T-cell reconstitution after alpha-beta-depleted transplantation in children. This clonotype was seen only a few times. For TCRbeta, the library was prepared with unique molecular identifiers. TCRdb used MiXCR to reprocess the PCR reads, holding one entry per CDR3 protein. The table lists approximately 800,000 distinct CDR3 sequences, 15% to 20% of them singletons. Here the sequenced sample was PBMCs, mostly from graft donor cells, taken 360 days after TCRalphabeta/CD19-depleted stem cell transplant. This TCR was recovered from a male patient younger than 18 who had a stem cell transplant for acute lymphoblastic leukemia, so the T cells may come from the graft donor.

The CDR3 region is CASSLALVRRPSTDTQYF. The CDR3 DNA follows: TGTGCCAGCAGCTTAGCGCTCGTCCGCCGCCCGTCCACAGATACGCAGTATTTT. The V and J genes are TRBV11-1 and TRBJ2-3; D is undetermined. Germline assignment: CDR1 SGHAT and CDR2 FQDESV (reference sequence). The length of the CDR3 is 18 residues. Trimming removed 0 bases from V and 2 bases from J, with 18 bases in between. Based on the CDR3 plus reference TRBV11-1 and TRBJ2-3, the full variable domain is EAEVAQSPRYKITEKSQAVAFWCDPISGHATLYWYRQILGQGPELLVQFQDESVVDDSQLPKDRFSAERLKGVDSTLKIQPAELGDSAMYLCASSLALVRRPSTDTQYFGPGTRLTVL.